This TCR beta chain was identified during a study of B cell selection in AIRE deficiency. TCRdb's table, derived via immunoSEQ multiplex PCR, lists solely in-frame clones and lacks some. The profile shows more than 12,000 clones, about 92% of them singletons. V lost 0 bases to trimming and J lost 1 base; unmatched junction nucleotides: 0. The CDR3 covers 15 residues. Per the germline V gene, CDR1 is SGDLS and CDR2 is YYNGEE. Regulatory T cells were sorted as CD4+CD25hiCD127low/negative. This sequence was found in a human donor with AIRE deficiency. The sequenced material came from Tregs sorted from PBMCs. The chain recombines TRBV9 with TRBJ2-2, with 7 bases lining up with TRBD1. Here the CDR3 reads CASSVGTGNTGELFF. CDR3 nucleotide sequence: TGTGCCAGCAGCGTAGGGACAGGGAACACCGGGGAGCTGTTTTTT. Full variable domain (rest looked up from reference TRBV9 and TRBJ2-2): DSGVTQTPKHLITATGQRVTLRCSPRSGDLSVYWYQQSLDQGLQFLIQYYNGEERAKGNILERFSAQQFPDLHSELNLSSLELGDSALYFCASSVGTGNTGELFFGEGSRLTVL.